Here is one T cell receptor beta chain with its context. Its antigen is as yet unknown. CDR1 and CDR2 from the germline V gene are DFQATT and SNEGSKA (reference sequence). The length of the CDR3 is 15 residues. With 4 bases clipped from V and 5 bases from J, the junction kept 10 bases outside the gene matches. Each CDR3 protein is one row after TCRdb ran MiXCR on the reads. This sample has 150,000 to 180,000 distinct CDR3 sequences, with around 22% found just once. This entry comes from a study of T cell repertoires in cytomegalovirus infection. The study, taken as a whole, reports: HLA-C-restricted CMV clonotypes gave the most frequent clonotype in two of eight donors.

The chain uses TRBV20-1 and TRBJ1-5; TRBD1 aligns across 8 bases. This clonotype was obtained from a human donor in good health (CMV status not recorded). Some clones in this sample may be carry-over from other donors' samples. Sequencing input: PBMCs. DNA for the CDR3: TGCAGTGCTAACCTCAGGGGGCGCCTTGATCAGCCCCAGCATTTT. It is translated as CSANLRGRLDQPQHF.